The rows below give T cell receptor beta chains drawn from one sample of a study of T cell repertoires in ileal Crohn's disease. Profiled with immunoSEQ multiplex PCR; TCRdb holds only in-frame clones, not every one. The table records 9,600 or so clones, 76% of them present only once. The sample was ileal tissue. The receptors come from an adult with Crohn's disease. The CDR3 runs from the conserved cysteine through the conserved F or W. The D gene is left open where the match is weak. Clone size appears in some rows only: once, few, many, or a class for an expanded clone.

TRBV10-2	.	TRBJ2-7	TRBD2	TGCGCCAGCAGTGGGACTAGCGGGCCCTCCTACGAGCAGTACTTC	CASSGTSGPSYEQYF
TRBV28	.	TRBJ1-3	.	TGTGCCAGCAGAACTGGCGCGGAAAACACCATATATTTT	CASRTGAENTIYF
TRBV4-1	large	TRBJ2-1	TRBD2	TGCGCCAGCAGCCCGCTGGCGGGGGGCTGGAGCTCCTACAATGAGCAGTTCTTC	CASSPLAGGWSSYNEQFF
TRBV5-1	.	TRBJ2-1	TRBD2	TGCGCCAGCCATAGCGGGGGCCTCAATGAGCAGTTCTTC	CASHSGGLNEQFF
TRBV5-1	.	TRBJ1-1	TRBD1	TGCGCCAGCAGCTCCCGGGGACAGCAGAACACTGAAGCTTTCTTT	CASSSRGQQNTEAFF
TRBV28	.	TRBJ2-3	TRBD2	TGTGCCAGCAGTCTGGGACTAGCGGGAGATACGCAGTATTTT	CASSLGLAGDTQYF
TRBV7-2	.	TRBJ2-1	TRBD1	TGTGCCAGCAGCGACCGGGGACAGGGGGCGAATGAGCAGTTCTTC	CASSDRGQGANEQFF
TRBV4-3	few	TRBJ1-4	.	TGCGCCAGCAGCCAAGACGTAGGGGATGAAAAACTGTTTTTT	CASSQDVGDEKLFF
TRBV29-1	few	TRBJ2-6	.	TGCAGCGTTAGGGGAAATTCTGGGGCCAACGTCCTGACTTTC	CSVRGNSGANVLTF
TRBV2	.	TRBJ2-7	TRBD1	TGTGCCAGCAACCACCGACAGGGCCTCCACTACGAGCAGTACTTC	CASNHRQGLHYEQYF
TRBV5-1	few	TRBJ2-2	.	TGCGCCAGCAGCCATCAGGGATATACCGGGGAGCTGTTTTTT	CASSHQGYTGELFF
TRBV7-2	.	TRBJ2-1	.	TGTGCCAGCAGCTTAGCGGGGGGGCCTCTCAATGAGCAGTTCTTC	CASSLAGGPLNEQFF
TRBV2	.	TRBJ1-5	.	TGTGCCAGCAGTACGATGGGGCAGAATAGCAATCAGCCCCAGCATTTT	CASSTMGQNSNQPQHF
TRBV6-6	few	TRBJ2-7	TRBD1	TGTGCCAGCAGTTACGTCGGACAGGGGATCAACGAGCAGTACTTC	CASSYVGQGINEQYF
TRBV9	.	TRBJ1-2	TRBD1	TGTGCCAGCAGCCCTCAGACAGGGCCTCTAGGTTATGGCTACACCTTC	CASSPQTGPLGYGYTF
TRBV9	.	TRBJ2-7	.	TGTGCCAGCAGCTCGAGCCGGGATCACTACGAGCAGTACTTC	CASSSSRDHYEQYF
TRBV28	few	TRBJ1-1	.	TGTGCCAGCATCCTCGGAGGGGAGAACACTGAAGCTTTCTTT	CASILGGENTEAFF
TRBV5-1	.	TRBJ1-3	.	TGCGCCAGCAGCTCCACCACAGGTTTTGGAAACACCATATATTTT	CASSSTTGFGNTIYF
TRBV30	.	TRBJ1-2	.	TGTGCCTGTCTCCGGTCGGGGAACTATGGCTACACCTTC	CACLRSGNYGYTF
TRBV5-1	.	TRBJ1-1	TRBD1	TGCGCCAGCAGATTAACCGGGACAGGGGGCACTGAAGCTTTCTTT	CASRLTGTGGTEAFF